This T cell receptor (beta chain) was identified during a study of T cells after yellow fever vaccination. General study results and limits: Primary-vaccination clones mostly resurfaced post-booster (less than 98% CD4, about 87% CD8). The presence of abundant clonotypes contaminating from the bulk population was possible in FACS-sorted repertoires. Faster peaking, at day 5 versus 15, marked a secondary response that was weaker.

This clonotype was counted only a few times. Its antigen is still unknown. Via MiXCR, TCRdb re-called the 5' RACE reads, giving one row per CDR3 protein. The table lists over 120,000 distinct CDR3 sequences, about 6.2% of them singletons. The sequence was obtained from a man aged 25 to 40 who received the YFV17D yellow fever vaccine. This specimen was CD4+ T cells sorted from PBMCs, taken 10 days after the yellow fever booster vaccination.

CDR3 DNA sequence: TGTGCCAGTAGCAAGACTAGCGGAGTGGCGAACACCGGGGAGCTGTTTTTT. Encoded protein: CASSKTSGVANTGELFF. J is TRBJ2-2 and V is TRBV19, with TRBD2 matching over 9 bases. This CDR3 contains 17 residues. V shed 6 bases, J shed 0 bases, and the junction held 8 bases outside the gene matches. Germline V gene lookup returns CDR1 LNHDA and CDR2 SQIVND (reference sequence).